These 25 T cell receptor beta chains originate from one sample sequenced in a study of patients and donors after allogeneic stem cell transplantation. TCRdb used MiXCR to reprocess the RT-PCR reads, holding one entry per CDR3 protein. Of over 350,000 distinct CDR3 sequences in the sample, 16% were seen once. Sequencing was carried out using blood, either unsorted or a sorted T cell fraction (not recorded which). The receptor source for this set is a human donor who was either an allogeneic HSCT recipient or a stem cell or donor lymphocyte infusion donor (not recorded which). It is not recorded whose cells these are; they may come from a transplant donor.

The rearrangement joins TRBV11-3 to TRBJ2-2; 8 bases match TRBD2. The germline gives CDR1 SGHNT, CDR2 YENEEA. The CDR3 sequence is 13 residues long. V lost 3 bases, J lost 6 bases, and 0 bases stayed unmatched. The CDR3: CASSLREAGELFF. CDR3 nucleotides: TGTGCCAGCAGCTTGCGGGAGGCCGGGGAGCTGTTTTTT.

The gene calls are TRBV29-1 and TRBJ2-5, with 8 bases fitting TRBD2. The V segment lost 0 bases and the J segment 1 base; nucleotides outside the gene matches: 7. Germline lookup yields CDR1 SQVTM and CDR2 ANQGSEA. The CDR3 loop spans 16 amino acids. Written as DNA, the CDR3 is TGCAGCGTTGAAGATCGGGAGCGGGGGTTCCAAGAGACCCAGTACTTC. This codes for CSVEDRERGFQETQYF.

This chain links TRBV7-9 with TRBJ2-1; no reliable D call. Germline CDR1 and CDR2: SEHNR and FQNEAQ (reference sequence). The CDR3 loop spans 14 amino acids. The ends were cut back, 1 base at V and 5 bases at J, with 9 bases in the middle. CDR3 loop: CASSLVRPNNEQFF. The CDR3 coding sequence is TGTGCCAGCAGCTTAGTTCGACCGAACAATGAGCAGTTCTTC.

This clonotype was seen only a few times. The chain is built from TRBV4-1 and TRBJ2-7, with 7 bases that match TRBD2. Germline V gives CDR1 MGHRA, CDR2 YSYEKL. J gave up 0 bases and V 0 bases, and 5 bases lay outside the gene matches. The CDR3 is 16 amino acids. The CDR3 is CASSQDRGRGSYEQYF. The CDR3 DNA sequence: TGCGCCAGCAGCCAAGATCGGGGGAGGGGCTCCTACGAGCAGTACTTC.

This clonotype was seen a few times. This chain uses TRBV3-1 with TRBJ2-2, with D unclear. V lost 5 bases and J lost 1, with 11 bases in between. CDR3 length equals 15 residues. Germline lookup yields CDR1 LGHDT and CDR2 YNNKEL (reference sequence). The CDR3 is CASSSRWENTGELFF. For the CDR3, the DNA is TGTGCCAGCAGCTCCCGGTGGGAGAACACCGGGGAGCTGTTTTTT.

This clonotype was recorded a few times. The chain is built from TRBV2 and TRBJ2-2, with 7 bases matching TRBD2. V trimming: 8 bases; J trimming: 2 bases; junction bases outside the gene matches: 8. The length of the CDR3 is 15 residues. From germline, CDR1 is SNHLY and CDR2 FYNNEI. CDR3 sequence (DNA): TGTGCCAGCCGAGGTGCTAGCGGAAACACCGGGGAGCTGTTTTTT. Translation: CASRGASGNTGELFF.

The chain employs TRBV29-1 and TRBJ1-2, with D maybe TRBD1 (5 bases). V dropped 3 bases and J dropped 4 bases, with 12 bases sitting between them. CDR1 and CDR2 from the germline V gene are SQVTM and ANQGSEA. The CDR3 extends over 13 amino acids. The CDR3 spells CSVDRGIRYGYTF. CDR3 nucleotides: TGCAGCGTTGATAGGGGAATTCGCTATGGCTACACCTTC.

The V call is TRBV24-1, the J call TRBJ2-1; no reliable D call. CDR1 is KGHDR, CDR2 SFDVKD, per germline. This CDR3 has 11 residues. V was clipped by 5 bases and J by 7 bases, with 5 bases between them. CDR3 in amino acids: CATSGVNEQFF. The DNA for the CDR3 is TGTGCCACCAGTGGGGTGAATGAGCAGTTCTTC.

The chain combines TRBV7-8 with TRBJ1-1, with 7 bases lining up with TRBD1. Germline CDR1 SGHVS, CDR2 FQNEAQ. CDR3 length: 19 amino acids. Germline trimming cut 5 bases from V and 2 bases from J; bases unmatched to any gene: 20. In nucleotides, the CDR3 is TGTGCCAGCAGCCCGCACAACCCGATTGACAGGGCCCCTAACACTGAAGCTTTCTTT. This codes for CASSPHNPIDRAPNTEAFF.

The gene calls are TRBV6-5 and TRBJ2-1; 9 nucleotides match TRBD2. CDR1 is MNHEY, CDR2 SVGAGI, per germline. The CDR3 has 17 amino acids. The V gene end was trimmed by 2 bases and the J gene end by 7 bases; junction bases not matched to a gene: 12. This CDR3 reads CASSYGGWASGNNEQFF. The CDR3 DNA reads TGTGCCAGCAGTTACGGGGGGTGGGCTAGCGGGAATAATGAGCAGTTCTTC.

This clonotype was counted once. This sequence joins TRBV5-1 and TRBJ2-7; weak D call: TRBD2 (5 bases). V was shortened by 0 bases and J by 6 bases, with 10 bases between the two germline ends. From germline, CDR1 is SGHRS and CDR2 YFSETQ. The CDR3 is 13 amino acids. CDR3 sequence (DNA): TGCGCCAGCAGCTTGGCTTCGAGGGCCGAGCAGTACTTC. This sequence encodes CASSLASRAEQYF.

This clonotype was observed a few times. The rearrangement joins TRBV7-6 to TRBJ1-2; no definite D call. Trimming pared 3 bases from V and 4 bases from J, leaving 9 bases between. This CDR3 is 13 amino acids long. Germline V gene lookup returns CDR1 SGHVS and CDR2 FNYEAQ. CDR3 sequence (DNA): TGTGCCAGCAGCTTTGGAGCTTTCTATGGCTACACCTTC. This translates into CASSFGAFYGYTF. Combining the CDR3 with reference TRBV7-6 and TRBJ1-2 gives the whole variable domain GAGVSQSPRYKVTKRGQDVALRCDPISGHVSLYWYRQALGQGPEFLTYFNYEAQQDKSGLPNDRFSAERPEGSISTLTIQRTEQRDSAMYRCASSFGAFYGYTFGSGTRLTVV.

The V and J genes are TRBV10-3 and TRBJ2-7, with 10 nucleotides matching TRBD1. Per germline, CDR1 ENHRY and CDR2 SYGVKD. Losses at the gene ends were 10 bases for V and 2 bases for J; bases not matched to a gene: 11. This CDR3 has 15 amino acids. The CDR3, as DNA: TGTGCCACGGGAGGGGTGACAGGGGGCACCTACGAGCAGTACTTC. Its translation is CATGGVTGGTYEQYF.

There are many counts of this clonotype. The chain uses TRBV7-3 and TRBJ2-3; the match to TRBD2 covers 8 bases. CDR1 is SGHTA, CDR2 FQGTGA, per germline. J gave up 1 base and V 4 bases, and 7 bases lay outside the gene matches. The CDR3 is 16 residues long. The CDR3, as DNA: TGTGCCAGCAGCTCCTCAGCGGGAGTAGGCACAGATACGCAGTATTTT. Protein sequence: CASSSSAGVGTDTQYF. Full variable domain (remainder filled in from reference TRBV7-3 and TRBJ2-3): GAGVSQTPSNKVTEKGKYVELRCDPISGHTALYWYRQSLGQGPEFLIYFQGTGAADDSGLPNDRFFAVRPEGSVSTLKIQRTERGDSAVYLCASSSSAGVGTDTQYFGPGTRLTVL.

The CDR3 coding sequence is TGTGCCAGCAGCTCCATCTGGGGTGGCGGGGGGGTCACAGATACGCAGTATTTT. Its protein is CASSSIWGGGGVTDTQYF. V and J are TRBV11-2 and TRBJ2-3; 9 bases fit TRBD2. Germline CDR1 and CDR2: SGHAT and FQNNGV. J was trimmed by 2 bases and V by 4 bases; bases with no gene match: 13. This CDR3 has 18 amino acids. Full variable domain (missing parts from reference TRBV11-2 and TRBJ2-3): EAGVAQSPRYKIIEKRQSVAFWCNPISGHATLYWYQQILGQGPKLLIQFQNNGVVDDSQLPKDRFSAERLKGVDSTLKIQPAKLEDSAVYLCASSSIWGGGGVTDTQYFGPGTRLTVL.

This clonotype turned up a few times. The chain employs TRBV6-4 and TRBJ2-7; 7 bases fit TRBD2. Germline V gene lookup returns CDR1 MRHNA and CDR2 SNTAGT. The CDR3 totals 17 residues. The ends lost 4 bases at V and 6 bases at J; junction bases unmatched: 18. The CDR3 nucleotides read TGTGCCAGCAGTGTGATCAGAGCCCCGGGGCTAGCGGTCGAGCAGTACTTC. This translates into CASSVIRAPGLAVEQYF.

In this sample, this clonotype turned up a few times. V usage is TRBV5-1 and J usage is TRBJ2-2, with 9 bases identical to TRBD1. After removal of 5 bases from V and 7 bases from J, the junction contained 15 bases not matched to a gene. CDR3 length: 17 amino acids. Germline CDR1 SGHRS, CDR2 YFSETQ. The CDR3: CASRPWRWTGVFGELFF. CDR3 nucleotides: TGCGCCAGCAGGCCCTGGCGCTGGACAGGGGTCTTCGGGGAGCTGTTTTTT.

This clonotype has more than one count but fewer than ten. CDR3 nucleotide sequence: TGCGCCAGCAGCTTGGGTGCGGGAGAGACCCAGTACTTC. It encodes CASSLGAGETQYF. This rearrangement joins TRBV5-1 to TRBJ2-5; tentative D call: TRBD2 (5 bases). V shed 0 bases and J shed 4 bases, with 7 bases lying between them. The CDR3 length is 13 residues. Germline-derived CDR1 and CDR2 are SGHRS and YFSETQ.

This clonotype was detected a few times. V usage is TRBV7-9 and J usage is TRBJ2-7; D is unclear. This CDR3 is built from 13 residues. Germline CDR1 and CDR2: SEHNR and FQNEAQ (reference sequence). Trimming removed 4 bases from V and 2 bases from J, with 9 bases in between. The CDR3: CASSSSATYEQYF. CDR3 nucleotide sequence: TGTGCCAGCAGCTCGTCAGCAACCTACGAGCAGTACTTC.

The chain recombines TRBV4-1 with TRBJ1-6, with 8 bases fitting TRBD1. This CDR3 contains 18 residues. Germline CDR1 MGHRA, CDR2 YSYEKL. J was trimmed by 0 bases and V by 6 bases; bases with no gene match: 10. CDR3 sequence reads: CASSPTRDRSSYNSPLHF. The CDR3 nucleotides are TGCGCCAGCAGTCCTACCCGGGACAGGAGCTCCTATAATTCACCCCTCCACTTT.

A few counts support this clonotype. V and J are TRBV20-1 and TRBJ1-2; the D is unclear. Germline values: CDR1 DFQATT, CDR2 SNEGSKA (reference sequence). The CDR3 runs to 13 residues. V was shortened by 0 bases and J by 4 bases, with 9 bases between the two germline ends. The CDR3 DNA reads as TGCAGTGCTAGAGAGGACCGGCTCTATGGCTACACCTTC. Encoded protein: CSAREDRLYGYTF.

The chain couples TRBV10-3 to TRBJ2-3; D call uncertain. The germline V gene has CDR1 ENHRY and CDR2 SYGVKD. The CDR3 consists of 14 residues. Trimming removed 5 bases from V and 1 base from J, with 10 bases in between. The CDR3 sequence: CAISILDGTDTQYF. The CDR3 DNA reads TGTGCCATCAGTATTCTTGACGGCACAGATACGCAGTATTTT.

This chain's CDR3 is CASSPSLFQPQHF. The CDR3 nucleotides are TGTGCCAGCAGTCCCTCCCTATTTCAGCCCCAGCATTTT. The J gene is TRBJ1-5, the V gene TRBV28; D gene ambiguous. The CDR3 runs 13 residues. Trimming stripped 5 bases from V and 6 bases from J, with 11 bases between. Looked up from germline, CDR1 is MDHEN and CDR2 is SYDVKM.

The chain joins TRBV27 to TRBJ1-4; 7 nucleotides agree with TRBD1. Germline-derived CDR1 and CDR2 are MNHEY and SMNVEV (reference sequence). J gave up 8 bases and V 6 bases, and 9 bases lay outside the gene matches. The CDR3 has 14 residues. The CDR3: CASRLQGKGEKLFF. The CDR3 DNA is TGTGCCAGCAGACTACAGGGGAAAGGGGAAAAACTGTTTTTT.

This clonotype was counted between two and nine times. The chain combines TRBV6-1 with TRBJ1-6, with TRBD1 matching over 8 bases. The length of the CDR3 is 14 residues. Germline CDR1 is MNHNS and CDR2 is SASEGT. The V gene end was trimmed by 10 bases and the J gene end by 9 bases; junction bases not matched to a gene: 11. The CDR3 reads CATEYRTGTSPLHF. Written as DNA, the CDR3 is TGTGCCACCGAATACAGGACAGGGACTTCACCCCTCCACTTT.